Included here is one T cell receptor (beta chain) sequence, with context. This clonotype was observed once. Its antigen remains undetermined. Per-nucleotide qualities are absent, and no much larger clonotype sits a single base away. One read gives only weak evidence. This sample was included in a study of T cells in Graves' hyperthyroidism and ophthalmopathy (dated by TCRdb to the late 2010s). For the study in its entirety: Peripheral blood samples were taken at initial diagnosis, before any treatment was given. The study also compared thyroid tissue and blood T-cell repertoires from several Graves' hyperthyroidism patients. After sampling, hyperthyroidism patients received methimazole starting at 30 mg daily, and ophthalmopathy patients received high-dose intravenous methylprednisolone. The paper reports TCR Vbeta CDR3 sequencing of some 140 peripheral blood samples: 40 to 45 ophthalmopathy, around 80 hyperthyroidism and approximately 17 progressor patients. The 80 to 100 discovery patients were randomly divided into training and test sets at a 7:3 ratio. An independent validation cohort of around 19 hyperthyroidism patients and about 15 patients who later progressed to ophthalmopathy tested prospective prediction of ophthalmopathy. To identify TCR V-J signatures that set the groups apart, the researchers used a discovery cohort of 95 to 100 patients, made up of some 41 with Graves' ophthalmopathy and some 60 with stable Graves' hyperthyroidism.

The investigation overall reported the following: No statistical method was used to fix the sample size in advance, and group allocation was not hidden from the investigators. Most expanded thyroid clonotypes (frequency above 0.001) were also detected in blood, a finding suggesting that blood repertoires may reflect thyroid immune responses. In validation, the model predicted progression to ophthalmopathy with approximately 71% sensitivity and roughly 72% specificity, a median of 6.5 months before onset. Ophthalmopathy was separated from stable hyperthyroidism by a 13 V-J signature model, with approximately 85% sensitivity and about 81% specificity obtained in cross-validation and 80%/75% obtained in testing.

Graves' hyperthyroidism was defined as stable when no progression to ophthalmopathy occurred over 18 months of follow-up. Hyperthyroidism patients were newly diagnosed, had a disease duration of under 2 months, and were aged 18 to 65 years. The study excluded patients with uncontrolled infections, other autoimmune diseases, pregnancy or lactation. Clinical symptoms, serum thyroxine and TRAb, thyroid ultrasound, and orbital computed tomography formed the basis for the diagnoses. PBMCs were separated from roughly 10 ml of fresh peripheral blood using Ficoll-Paque density gradient centrifugation. Total RNA was extracted using Trizol reagent, and RNA quality was assessed on an Agilent 2100 Bioanalyzer. Amplification of TCR beta CDR3 regions was carried out from RNA transcripts. The first round of RT-PCR for the TCR CDR3 was performed with the HTBI primer set and the Qiagen OneStep RT-PCR kit. A second multiplex PCR round built the libraries, followed by size selection and purification. Paired-end sequencing of the libraries was performed with 100 bp reads on an Illumina HiSeq2000. From the authors' description of their analysis: SOAPnuke was used to process the raw data, throwing out any read that contained adapters or uncalled bases, had a mean Phred below 15, or lacked an exact constant-primer or identifier match. High-quality paired reads were merged with COPE v1.2.5, and unique nucleotide sequences were defined as clonotypes. Clonotypes were aligned to IMGT TRBV, TRBD and TRBJ reference segments using MiTCR v1.1. The analysis included only V-J combinations with a frequency above 0.0001, which together covered around 99% of the repertoires. The TCS score was defined as F50 (clonal expansion) divided by E x V (chaos), with BLOSUM62-based TCRdist calculated between CDR3 peptides within each V-J. Welch's t-statistics and random forest reduced around 510 V-J features to roughly 13, which were used in a naive Bayes classifier (R e1071). TCRdb itself trimmed the public reads at Q25 with fastp, ran MiXCR and retained productive beta chains. Rows are combined by CDR3 protein, so each entry shows the most common genes and DNA. These V and J calls rely on TCRdb rather than the paper's analysis. The sample table holds about 720,000 distinct CDR3 sequences, of which around 17% were seen once. Around 7.7% of the sample belongs to the ten largest clones.

CDR1 and CDR2 are read off the germline V gene as MNHNS and SASEGT. V lost 5 bases and J lost 7 bases; the stretch between them is 14 bases long. Taken from cysteine to phenylalanine, the CDR3 has 13 residues. Solely the CDR3 DNA is kept, with 39 bases framed from the first base. Sequencing was carried out using blood. The chain is encoded by TRBV6-1 joined to TRBJ1-2, with the D gene uncertain. This clonotype was sampled from a man younger than 35 with Graves' hyperthyroidism. The CDR3 region: CASSSRTIFGYTF. The nucleotide sequence is given as TGTGCCAGCAGTAGCAGGACTATATTTGGCTACACCTTC.